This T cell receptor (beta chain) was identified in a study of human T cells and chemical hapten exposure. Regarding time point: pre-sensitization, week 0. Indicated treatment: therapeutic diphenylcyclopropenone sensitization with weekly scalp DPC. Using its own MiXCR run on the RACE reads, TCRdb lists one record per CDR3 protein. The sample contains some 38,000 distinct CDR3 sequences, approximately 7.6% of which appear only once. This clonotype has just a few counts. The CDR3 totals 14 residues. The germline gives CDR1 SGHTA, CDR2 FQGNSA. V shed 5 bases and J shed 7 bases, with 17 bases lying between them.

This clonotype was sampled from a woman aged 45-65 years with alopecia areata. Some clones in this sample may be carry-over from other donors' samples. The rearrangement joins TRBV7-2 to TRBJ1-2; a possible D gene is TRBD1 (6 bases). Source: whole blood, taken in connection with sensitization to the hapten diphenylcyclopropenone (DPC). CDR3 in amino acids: CASSPRSGTFGYTF. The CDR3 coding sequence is TGTGCCAGCAGCCCCCGCTCCGGGACATTTGGCTACACCTTC.